Given below is one T cell receptor (beta chain) in context. No antigen is known for it. These data are taken from a study of T cell responses to AZD1222 COVID-19 vaccine. Study findings and constraints: Spike-specific TCR breadth and depth grew following two AZD1222 doses. Researchers report vaccine-associated CD4 TCRs spanning spike, with dominance at 160-218 and 743-854.

Measured with immunoSEQ multiplex PCR; TCRdb has only the in-frame clones, and not every one. The sample has about 120,000 clones, approximately 86% seen once. CDR3 length: 15 residues. Germline CDR1 is SGHNT and CDR2 is YYREEE (reference sequence). Trimming at V came to 0 bases and at J to 1 base, leaving 3 bases not matched to a gene. The V gene is TRBV5-4, the J gene TRBJ2-5; TRBD2 matches 7 bases. The sample consisted of peripheral blood, taken 28 days after the second AZD1222 dose. The TCR was taken from an adult who received the AZD1222 COVID-19 vaccine. CDR3 residues: CASSLGRGSQETQYF. CDR3 in DNA: TGTGCCAGCAGCTTGGGCCGCGGGAGCCAAGAGACCCAGTACTTC.